This T cell receptor (beta chain) originates from a study of T cell repertoires in cytomegalovirus infection (dated by TCRdb to between 2017 and 2020). General notes on the study: The peptide stimulations were aimed at well-studied HLA-B-restricted epitopes as well as recently identified HLA-C-restricted CMV epitopes, whose presentation resists viral immunomodulation. The HLA type of each donor mattered for the analysis, because public TCR beta signatures pointed to carriage of CMV infection along with the matching HLA type. What the research found in general, with its limitations: Carriers of CMV infection plus the relevant HLA type were discriminated by the cumulative frequency of public TCR beta family members in the study cohort and in an independent approximately 350-donor cohort. The ex vivo response was dominated by HLA-C-restricted CMV-specific TCR beta clonotypes, and the single most frequent clonotype in two of eight donors was supplied by these HLA-C-restricted clonotypes.

The germline V end is reduced by 6 bases and the J end by 3 bases; junction bases left unmatched: 13. From cysteine to phenylalanine, the CDR3 is 15 amino acids long. Only CDR3 DNA is held: 45 bases, read in frame from base 1. CDR1 DFQATT and CDR2 SNEGSKA are derived from the germline V gene (reference sequence). The sample's treatment or condition label, in plain terms: in vitro stimulation with specific CMV peptide epitopes to enrich CMV-specific T cells. Reads for this sample came from an Illumina HiSeq 1500. The raw public data were reprocessed by TCRdb itself: fastp quality trimming at Q25, MiXCR clonotype calling, in-frame beta chains only. CDR3 protein sequences are deduplicated, and each keeps its most common genes and DNA. This sample comprises around 540,000 distinct CDR3 sequences, around 35% of them detected only once. The ten largest clones represent 17% of the sample. The table lists this clonotype with a few counts. Its antigen remains unidentified. No qualities accompany the bases; no much larger clone lies one base away.

This chain is built from TRBV20-1 and TRBJ2-5, and TRBD1 aligns with 7 junction nucleotides. Sequencing was performed on cultured PBMCs, taken from culture after CMV antigen stimulation. This sequence originates from a human donor in good health (CMV status not recorded). Some clones in this sample may be carry-over from other donors' samples. The CDR3 loop reads CSATLDRVHEETQYF. In nucleotide form, the sequence is TGCAGTGCCACACTTGACAGGGTCCACGAAGAGACCCAGTACTTC.